This T cell receptor (beta chain) originates from a study of T-cell reconstitution after alpha-beta-depleted transplantation in children. Germline CDR1 is DFQATT and CDR2 is SNEGSKA (reference sequence). V gave up 7 bases and J gave up 2 bases; unmatched junction bases: 9. The length of the CDR3 is 16 residues. The table lists this clonotype with many counts. TCRbeta library preparation incorporated unique molecular identifiers. TCRdb re-analysed the PCR reads in MiXCR, keeping a single row per CDR3 protein. The sample yields 230,000 or so distinct CDR3 sequences, around 9.7% seen once. The chain combines TRBV20-1 with TRBJ2-1; 12 bases map to TRBD2. The clonotype comes from a human donor who donated a stem cell graft to a child with SCID. The material sequenced was PBMCs from the stem cell graft donor, taken from the stem cell graft. CDR3: CSGLTSGGLTYNEQFF. CDR3 DNA: TGCAGTGGTCTGACTAGCGGGGGCCTAACCTACAATGAGCAGTTCTTC.